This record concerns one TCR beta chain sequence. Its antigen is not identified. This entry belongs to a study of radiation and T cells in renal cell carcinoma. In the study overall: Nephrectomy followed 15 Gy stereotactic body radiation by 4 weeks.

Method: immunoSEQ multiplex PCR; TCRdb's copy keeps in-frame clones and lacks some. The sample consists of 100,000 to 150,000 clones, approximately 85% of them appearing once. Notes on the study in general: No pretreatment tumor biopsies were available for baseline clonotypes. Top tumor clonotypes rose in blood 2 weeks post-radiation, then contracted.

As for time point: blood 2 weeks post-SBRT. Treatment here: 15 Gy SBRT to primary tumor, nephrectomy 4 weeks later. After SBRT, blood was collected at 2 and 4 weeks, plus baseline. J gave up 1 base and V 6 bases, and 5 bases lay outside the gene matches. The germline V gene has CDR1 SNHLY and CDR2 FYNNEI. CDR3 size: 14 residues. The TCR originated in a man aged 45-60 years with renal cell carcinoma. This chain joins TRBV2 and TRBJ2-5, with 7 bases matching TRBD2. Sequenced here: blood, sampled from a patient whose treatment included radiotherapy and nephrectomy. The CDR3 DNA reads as TGTGCCAGCAGGCTAGCGGAATTCCAAGAGACCCAGTACTTC. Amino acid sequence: CASRLAEFQETQYF.